This T cell receptor beta chain was profiled in a study of OX40 agonist ivuxolimab in advanced cancers. As for the study more broadly: Ivuxolimab was an agonistic, fully human IgG2 monoclonal antibody directed against OX40 (CD134), a costimulatory receptor. Intravenous ivuxolimab was administered to patients every 2 weeks at six dose levels: 0.01, 0.1, 0.3, 1.5, 3 and 10 mg/kg. Partial responses were achieved by three dose-escalation patients, of whom one had hepatocellular carcinoma and two had cutaneous melanoma. Patients were allowed to have had prior anti-PD-1, anti-PD-L1 or anti-CTLA-4 therapy, and approximately 43% of the dose-escalation patients had previously received checkpoint inhibitors. Of the 52 patients in dose escalation, 19 had hepatocellular carcinoma, about 15 had melanoma, 9 had renal cell carcinoma and 9 had head and neck cancer. In the dose-escalation cohort, around four fifths of patients were male, and the mean age was about 55 years, with a range of 23 to 79. Peripheral TCRbeta sequencing aimed to test whether ivuxolimab altered TCR sequence diversity and caused clonal T-cell expansion. The monotherapy dose-escalation portion (N = 52 patients) of the phase I ivuxolimab trial is reported in the paper. What the study reported, not specific to this receptor: Which antigens the clonally expanded peripheral T cells were specific for was not determined. At doses of 0.1 to 3.0 mg/kg, clonal expansion of both CD4+ and CD8+ blood T cells was observed from baseline to week 6. Low levels of normalized T-cell clonal expansion were also seen in some nonresponding patients. Partial responders in the 0.1-3.0 mg/kg groups had among the lowest normalized peripheral clonal expansion, especially among CD8+ T cells. After ivuxolimab, expanded clones were on average more numerous among CD8+ T cells than among CD4+ T cells.

The germline V gene (reference sequence) provides CDR1 MNHNY and CDR2 SVGAGI. There are 14 amino acids in the CDR3, from cysteine to phenylalanine inclusive. Here the CDR3 DNA is all that survives: 42 bases in frame from base 1. To sequence the TCRbeta CDR3 region, genomic DNA was isolated from the sorted cells. The immunoSEQ Assay was used to sequence the TCRbeta CDR3 regions. TCRdb retrieved this table from immuneACCESS and kept in-frame rearrangements only. Not all clones are present; in checked studies, unresolved V genes account for under half, and no reason is known for the remainder. This sample is represented by tens of thousands of clones; 75% to 90% of them were singletons. The top ten clones comprise about 7.3% of the sample. This clone was counted a single time. This receptor's antigen is unknown. The junction shows a germline mismatch at one end, possibly a read error. Patients with a history of autoimmune disease or receiving systemic immunosuppression were excluded from the trial. In every dose cohort, peripheral blood was drawn for TCR sequencing at baseline, cycle 4 day 1, and cycle 7 day 1. The samples were drawn from a first-in-human, open-label, multicenter phase I dose-escalation trial of ivuxolimab. The trial enrolled adults with locally advanced or metastatic head and neck squamous cell, hepatocellular, melanoma or renal cell carcinoma. Before TCR sequencing, CD4+ and CD8+ T cells were separately sorted from peripheral blood.

This receptor was taken from an adult with an advanced solid tumor such as melanoma, head and neck, liver or kidney cancer. This sequence uses TRBV6-6 and TRBJ1-1; TRBD1 matches 8 bases in the middle. The sequenced sample was CD4+ or CD8+ T cells sorted from blood, obtained in a trial of the OX40 agonist ivuxolimab. This receptor carries the CDR3 CASSFRTGNAEAFF. The DNA sequence is given as TGTGCCAGCAGTTTCCGGACAGGGAACGCTGAAGCTTTCTTT.